The text below deals with one TCR beta chain. The germline gives CDR1 SQVTM, CDR2 ANQGSEA. The CDR3 consists of 13 residues. The V and J ends lost 3 bases and 0 bases respectively, with 8 bases between them. The protocol was immunoSEQ multiplex PCR, while the TCRdb copy is restricted to in-frame clones and leaves out a portion. The sample holds tens of thousands of clones, roughly four fifths seen once. This entry comes from a study of blood T cell repertoires in COVID-19. V and J are TRBV29-1 and TRBJ1-1; D is undetermined. The sample was peripheral blood. This TCR was recovered from a man aged 65 to 79 with COVID-19, enrolled during active disease. CDR3 DNA: TGCAGCGTTGAGCAGGACTTGAACACTGAAGCTTTCTTT. This translates into CSVEQDLNTEAFF.